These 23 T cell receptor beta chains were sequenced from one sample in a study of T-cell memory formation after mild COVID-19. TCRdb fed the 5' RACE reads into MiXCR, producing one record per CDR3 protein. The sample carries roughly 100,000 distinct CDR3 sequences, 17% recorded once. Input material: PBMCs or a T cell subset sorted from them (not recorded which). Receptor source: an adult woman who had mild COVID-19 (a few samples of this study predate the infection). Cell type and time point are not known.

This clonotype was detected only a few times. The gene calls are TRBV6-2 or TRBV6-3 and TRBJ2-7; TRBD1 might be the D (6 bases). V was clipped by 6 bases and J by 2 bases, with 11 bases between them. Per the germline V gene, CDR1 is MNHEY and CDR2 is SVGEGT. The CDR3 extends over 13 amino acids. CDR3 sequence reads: CASSLSGAYEQYF. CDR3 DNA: TGTGCCAGCAGCTTATCAGGGGCCTACGAGCAGTACTTC.

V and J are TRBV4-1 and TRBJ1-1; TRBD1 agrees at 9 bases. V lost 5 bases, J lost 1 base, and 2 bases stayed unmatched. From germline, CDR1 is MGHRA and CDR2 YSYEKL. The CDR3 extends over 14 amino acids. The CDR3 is CASSAGQGNTEAFF. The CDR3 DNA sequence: TGCGCCAGCAGCGCGGGACAGGGGAACACTGAAGCTTTCTTT.

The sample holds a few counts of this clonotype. CDR3 region: CASGLAGVSETQYF. CDR3 sequence (DNA): TGTGCCAGCGGGCTAGCGGGGGTATCGGAGACCCAGTACTTC. V gene TRBV7-2 combines with J gene TRBJ2-5; 10 bases line up with TRBD2. Germline CDR1 and CDR2: SGHTA and FQGNSA. The junction had 8 bases not matched to a gene; V was cut back by 8 bases and J by 5 bases. This CDR3 has 14 amino acids.

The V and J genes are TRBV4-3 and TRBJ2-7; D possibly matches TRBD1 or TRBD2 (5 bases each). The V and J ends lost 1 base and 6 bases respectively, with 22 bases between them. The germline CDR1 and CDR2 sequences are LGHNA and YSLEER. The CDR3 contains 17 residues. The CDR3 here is CASSQVLSLAGSTEQYF. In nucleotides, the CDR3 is TGCGCCAGCAGCCAAGTTCTTTCCCTAGCAGGGTCGACCGAGCAGTACTTC.

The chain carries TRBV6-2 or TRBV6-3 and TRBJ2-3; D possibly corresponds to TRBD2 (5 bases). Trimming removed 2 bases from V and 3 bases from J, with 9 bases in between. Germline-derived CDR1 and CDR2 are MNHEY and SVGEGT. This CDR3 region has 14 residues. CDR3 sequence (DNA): TGTGCCAGCAGTTACCCCGGAGGAACAGATACGCAGTATTTT. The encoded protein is CASSYPGGTDTQYF.

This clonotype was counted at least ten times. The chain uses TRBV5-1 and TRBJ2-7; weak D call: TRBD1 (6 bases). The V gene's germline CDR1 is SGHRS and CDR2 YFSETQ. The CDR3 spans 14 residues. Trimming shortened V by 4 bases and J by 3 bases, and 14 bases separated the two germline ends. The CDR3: CASSGGQSGYEQYF. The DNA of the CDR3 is TGCGCCAGCAGCGGAGGACAGTCAGGCTACGAGCAGTACTTC.

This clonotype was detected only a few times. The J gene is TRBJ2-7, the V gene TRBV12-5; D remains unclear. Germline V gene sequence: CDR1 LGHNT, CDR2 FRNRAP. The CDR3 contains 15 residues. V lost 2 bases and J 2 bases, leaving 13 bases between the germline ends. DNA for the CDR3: TGTGCTAGTGGTTTGTACTCGGACGGAACCTACGAGCAGTACTTC. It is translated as CASGLYSDGTYEQYF.

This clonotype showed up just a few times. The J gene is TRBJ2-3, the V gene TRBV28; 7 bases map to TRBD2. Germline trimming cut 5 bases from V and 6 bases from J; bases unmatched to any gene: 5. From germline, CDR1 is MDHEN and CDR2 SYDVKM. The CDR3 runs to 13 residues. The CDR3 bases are TGTGCCAGCAGTGGGAGGGTCCCGGATACGCAGTATTTT. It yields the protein CASSGRVPDTQYF.

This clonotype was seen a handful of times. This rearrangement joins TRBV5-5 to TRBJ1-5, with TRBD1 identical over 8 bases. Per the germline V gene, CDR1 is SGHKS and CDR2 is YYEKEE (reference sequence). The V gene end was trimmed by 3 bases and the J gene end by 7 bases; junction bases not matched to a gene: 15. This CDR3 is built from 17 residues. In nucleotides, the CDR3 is TGTGCCAGCAGCTCTCTGGACAGGGACGCGTTGGGGCAGCCCCAGCATTTT. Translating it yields CASSSLDRDALGQPQHF.

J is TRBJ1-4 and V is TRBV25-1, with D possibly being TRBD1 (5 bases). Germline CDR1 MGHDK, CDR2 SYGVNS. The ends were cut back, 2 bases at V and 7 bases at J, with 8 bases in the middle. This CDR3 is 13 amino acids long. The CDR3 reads CASSEGGGEKLFF. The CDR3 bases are TGTGCCAGCAGTGAAGGGGGAGGTGAAAAACTGTTTTTT.

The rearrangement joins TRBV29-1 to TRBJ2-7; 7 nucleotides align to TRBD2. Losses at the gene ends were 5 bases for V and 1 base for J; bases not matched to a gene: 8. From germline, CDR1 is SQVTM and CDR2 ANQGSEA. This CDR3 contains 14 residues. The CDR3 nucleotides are TGCAGCGTTAAGATAGCGGGCGGATCCTACGAGCAGTACTTC. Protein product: CSVKIAGGSYEQYF.

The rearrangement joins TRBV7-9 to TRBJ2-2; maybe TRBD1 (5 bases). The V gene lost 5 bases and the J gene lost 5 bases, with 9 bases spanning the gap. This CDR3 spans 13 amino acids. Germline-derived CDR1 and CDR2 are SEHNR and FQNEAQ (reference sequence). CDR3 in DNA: TGTGCCAGCAGCCAAGGGGTAACCGGGGAGCTGTTTTTT. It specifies CASSQGVTGELFF.

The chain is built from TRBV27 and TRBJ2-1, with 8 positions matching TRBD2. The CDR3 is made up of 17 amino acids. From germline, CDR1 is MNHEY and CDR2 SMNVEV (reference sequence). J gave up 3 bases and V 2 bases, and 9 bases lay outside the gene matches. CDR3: CASSLIGLAGLYNEQFF. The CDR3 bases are TGTGCCAGCAGTTTAATAGGCCTAGCGGGTCTCTACAATGAGCAGTTCTTC.

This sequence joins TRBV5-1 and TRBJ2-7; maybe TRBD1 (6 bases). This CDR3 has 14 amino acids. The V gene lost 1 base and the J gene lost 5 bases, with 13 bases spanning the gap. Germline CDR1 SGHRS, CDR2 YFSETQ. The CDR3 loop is CASSLTGWDHEQYF. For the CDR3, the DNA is TGCGCCAGCAGCTTGACAGGGTGGGACCACGAGCAGTACTTC.

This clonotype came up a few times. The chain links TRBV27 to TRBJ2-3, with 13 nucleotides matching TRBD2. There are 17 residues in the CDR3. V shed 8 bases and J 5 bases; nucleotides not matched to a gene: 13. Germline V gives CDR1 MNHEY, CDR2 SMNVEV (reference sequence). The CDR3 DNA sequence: TGTGCCAGCCGCCCCGGGACTAGCGGGAAAGGTGGAGATACGCAGTATTTT. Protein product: CASRPGTSGKGGDTQYF.

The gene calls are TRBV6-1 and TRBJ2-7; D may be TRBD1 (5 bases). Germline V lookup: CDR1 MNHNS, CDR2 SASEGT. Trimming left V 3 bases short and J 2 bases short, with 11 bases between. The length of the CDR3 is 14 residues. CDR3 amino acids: CASSELGAPYEQYF. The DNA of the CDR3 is TGTGCCAGCAGTGAGCTAGGGGCCCCCTACGAGCAGTACTTC.

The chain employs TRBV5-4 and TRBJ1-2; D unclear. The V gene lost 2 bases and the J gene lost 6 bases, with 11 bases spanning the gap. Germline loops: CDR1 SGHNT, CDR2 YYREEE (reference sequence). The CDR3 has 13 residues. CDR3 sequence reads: CASSFQAYDGYTF. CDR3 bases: TGTGCCAGCAGCTTTCAAGCGTATGATGGCTACACCTTC.

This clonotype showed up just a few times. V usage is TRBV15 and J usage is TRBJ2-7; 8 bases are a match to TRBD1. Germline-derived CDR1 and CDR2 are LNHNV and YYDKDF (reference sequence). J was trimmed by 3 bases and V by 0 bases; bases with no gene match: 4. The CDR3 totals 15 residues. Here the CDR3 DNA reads TGTGCCACCAGCAGAGAGTTGGACAGGGACTACGAGCAGTACTTC. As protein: CATSRELDRDYEQYF. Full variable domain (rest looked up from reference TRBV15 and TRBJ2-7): DAMVIQNPRYQVTQFGKPVTLSCSQTLNHNVMYWYQQKSSQAPKLLFHYYDKDFNNEADTPDNFQSRRPNTSFCFLDIRSPGLGDTAMYLCATSRELDRDYEQYFGPGTRLTVT.

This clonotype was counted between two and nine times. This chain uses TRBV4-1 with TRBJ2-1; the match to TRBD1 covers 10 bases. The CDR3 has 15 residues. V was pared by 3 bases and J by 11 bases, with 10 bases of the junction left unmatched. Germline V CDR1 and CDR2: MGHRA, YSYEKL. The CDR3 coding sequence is TGCGCCAGCAGCCAGGGACAGGGGTTACATCCCCAGCAGTTCTTC. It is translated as CASSQGQGLHPQQFF.

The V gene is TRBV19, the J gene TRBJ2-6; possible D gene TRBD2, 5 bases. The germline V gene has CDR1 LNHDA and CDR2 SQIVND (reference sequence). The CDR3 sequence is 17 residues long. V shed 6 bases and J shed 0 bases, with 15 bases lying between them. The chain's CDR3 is CASRKDFSFSGANVLTF. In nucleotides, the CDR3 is TGTGCCAGTAGAAAGGACTTTTCCTTCTCTGGGGCCAACGTCCTGACTTTC. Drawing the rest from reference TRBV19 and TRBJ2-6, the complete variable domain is DGGITQSPKYLFRKEGQNVTLSCEQNLNHDAMYWYRQDPGQGLRLIYYSQIVNDFQKGDIAEGYSVSREKKESFPLTVTSAQKNPTAFYLCASRKDFSFSGANVLTFGAGSRLTVL.

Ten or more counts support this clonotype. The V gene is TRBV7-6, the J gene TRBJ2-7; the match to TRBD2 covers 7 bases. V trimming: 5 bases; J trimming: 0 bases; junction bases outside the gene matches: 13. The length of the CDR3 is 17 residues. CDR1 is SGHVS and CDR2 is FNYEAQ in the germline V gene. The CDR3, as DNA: TGTGCCAGCAGCCGCCTCACAGCGGGGATCCTCTCCTACGAGCAGTACTTC. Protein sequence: CASSRLTAGILSYEQYF.

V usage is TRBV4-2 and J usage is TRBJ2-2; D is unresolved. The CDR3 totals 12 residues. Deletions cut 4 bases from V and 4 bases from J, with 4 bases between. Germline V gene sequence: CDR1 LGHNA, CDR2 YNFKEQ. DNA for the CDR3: TGTGCCAGCAGCCCCCTCACCGGGGAGCTGTTTTTT. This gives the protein CASSPLTGELFF.

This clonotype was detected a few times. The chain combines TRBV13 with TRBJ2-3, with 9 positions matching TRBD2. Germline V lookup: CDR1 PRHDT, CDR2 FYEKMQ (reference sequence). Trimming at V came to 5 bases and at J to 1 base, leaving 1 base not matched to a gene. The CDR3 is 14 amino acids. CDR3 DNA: TGTGCCAGCAGCGGCGGGAGGGGCACAGATACGCAGTATTTT. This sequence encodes CASSGGRGTDTQYF. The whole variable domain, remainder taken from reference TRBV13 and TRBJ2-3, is AAGVIQSPRHLIKEKRETATLKCYPIPRHDTVYWYQQGPGQDPQFLISFYEKMQSDKGSIPDRFSAQQFSDYHSELNMSSLELGDSALYFCASSGGRGTDTQYFGPGTRLTVL.